Given below is one TCR beta chain in context. This clone has just one count. The clone's antigen remains unknown. No base-level quality is on record; no much larger clone is a single base apart. This specimen belongs to a study of blood T cell repertoires in COVID-19 (dated by TCRdb to 2018 to 2020). Notes on the research overall: Samples from collaborators originated in the United States, Italy and Spain and spanned both the acute and convalescent phases of COVID-19. The dataset comprised deeply sampled blood TCRbeta repertoires from subjects exposed to, actively infected with, or recovered from COVID-19. The sample metadata nearly always contained a de-identified subject ID, COVID-19 status, age in years and sex. The samples were drawn from two sources: the first 160 participants of the ongoing ImmuneRACE study, and over 950 subjects contributed by 6 global collaborators. A freely available public database, intended as a resource for researchers studying the immune response to SARS-CoV-2, is where the repertoires were released. Where HLA class I and class II types were available, the types were taken from metadata supplied by the sample provider, not from assay-based typing. The material from the prospective study consisted of cDNA or gDNA derived from T cells, B-cell-depleted T cells, or PBMCs. The study at large found these results: The quantity of clinical and demographic metadata differed by source and by participant and was supplied without curation.

The germline V gene (reference sequence) yields LNHDA for CDR1 and SQIVND for CDR2. The junction carries 6 bases between V and J, which are trimmed by 5 bases and 7 bases respectively. The CDR3 runs 12 residues from the cysteine to the phenylalanine. Only the CDR3 DNA is retained, 36 bases long and in frame from the first base. TCRbeta CDR3 regions were amplified from genomic DNA by means of the immunoSEQ Assay, a bias-controlled multiplex PCR. The source study handled its data this way. The number of nucleated cells in each sample was estimated by amplification of reference gene primers within the assay. To quantify the absolute abundance of each unique TCRbeta CDR3 rearrangement, sequence reads were collapsed and filtered. For each sample, productive Simpson clonality was calculated as the square root of Simpson's diversity index across productive rearrangements. TCRdb's version of the immuneACCESS table is confined to in-frame rearrangements and falls short of the full clone set. An unresolved V gene accounts for under half of the shortfall where checked; the remainder is of unknown origin. The D gene and trimming were derived from the DNA, and the V and J assignments and clone size from that table. In this sample the table shows roughly 250,000 clones, over 75% of which occur a single time. In total, the top ten clones hold approximately 2.1% of the sample.

A second Seattle source provided samples from volunteer blood donors who had recovered from COVID-19. Whole blood was collected in K2EDTA tubes by collaborating institutions according to the institutions' own protocols. For TCRbeta analysis, collaborators shipped samples in one of three forms: frozen whole blood, isolated PBMCs, or DNA extracted from either of those sample types. The sequence came from a woman in her thirties or forties who had recovered from COVID-19. Recombination joined TRBV19 with TRBJ1-6; the D gene cannot be resolved reliably. Sequencing input: peripheral blood. CDR3 loop: CASSSLNSPLHF. The base sequence is TGTGCCAGTAGTTCCCTGAATTCACCCCTCCACTTT.